One and the same sample provided the 4 T cell receptor beta chains below, sequenced in a study of blood T cell repertoires in COVID-19 (dated by TCRdb to 2018 to 2021). Libraries came from the immunoSEQ multiplex PCR assay. TCRdb provides this immuneACCESS table in a form limited to in-frame rearrangements. Some clones are lacking; in checked studies, under half of them reflect an unresolved V gene, and why the rest are absent is not known. The sample table lists about 350,000 clones, about nine tenths of them with a count of one. The top ten constitute over 6% of the sample. The sequencing sample was made of peripheral blood. These receptors came from a woman between 50 and 59 years old with COVID-19, enrolled during active disease.

The chain employs TRBV3-1 (or the pseudogene TRBV3-2) and TRBJ2-6; D unresolved. Trimming took 4 bases from V and 0 from J, leaving 7 bases between them. Germline loops: CDR1 LGHDT, CDR2 YNNKEL (reference sequence). The CDR3 is 15 residues long. CDR3 DNA: TGTGCCAGCAGCCGCGATCACTCTGGGGCCAACGTCCTGACTTTC. Protein sequence: CASSRDHSGANVLTF.

On this clone itself: The junction departs from the called germline gene at one end, perhaps through a read error. The chain couples TRBV11-3 to TRBJ2-7; TRBD1 aligns across 7 bases. The CDR3 has 15 residues. CDR1 is SGHNT and CDR2 is YENEEA in the germline V gene. The CDR3 DNA reads TGTGCCAGCAGCCTAGAAGGGACAGCCTCCTACGAGCAGTACTTC. Translating gives CASSLEGTASYEQYF.

This chain uses TRBV11-1 with TRBJ2-2; TRBD1 matches at 10 bases. V lost 6 bases and J lost 4; bases outside the gene matches: 5. The CDR3 sequence is 15 residues long. Germline V gives CDR1 SGHAT, CDR2 FQDESV (reference sequence). The CDR3 DNA reads as TGTGCCAGCAGGTCGGACAGGGGGGCCACCGGGGAGCTGTTTTTT. It specifies CASRSDRGATGELFF.

The chain is built from TRBV12-5 and TRBJ2-5, with 9 bases that match TRBD2. The CDR3 sequence is 17 residues long. From germline, CDR1 is LGHNT and CDR2 FRNRAP. With V trimmed by 3 bases and J by 4 bases, 12 bases remained unmatched. CDR3 loop: CASGLSSGTSTRETQYF. The CDR3 DNA reads TGTGCTAGTGGTTTATCTTCCGGGACTAGCACTCGAGAGACCCAGTACTTC.